The 24 T cell receptor beta chains in this list originate from one sample, sequenced in a study of T and B cells in COVID-19 patients. From blood, about 240-550 ng of genomic DNA served as TRB template. BIOMED2 TRB-A/B primer pools were used in multiplex TRB PCR. TCRdb fed the multiplex PCR reads into MiXCR, producing one record per CDR3 protein. Of about 20,000 distinct CDR3 sequences listed, around 28% are singletons. The sequencing input was blood. Receptors were obtained from a human donor who had recovered from COVID-19.

This chain uses TRBV5-1 with TRBJ2-2; unclear D gene. V lost 7 bases and J 5 bases, leaving 9 bases between the germline ends. Germline V gene sequence: CDR1 SGHRS, CDR2 YFSETQ. The CDR3 sequence is 12 residues long. CDR3 loop: CASGVATGELFF. CDR3 bases: TGCGCCAGCGGTGTGGCGACCGGGGAGCTGTTTTTT.

This chain uses TRBV12-3 or TRBV12-4 with TRBJ1-1; the D is unclear. V lost 5 bases, J lost 0 bases, and 4 bases lay in between. There are 12 residues in the CDR3. CDR3 sequence: CASSLMNTEAFF. The CDR3, as DNA: TGTGCCAGCAGTCTCATGAACACTGAAGCTTTCTTT.

This clonotype was detected a few times. The chain is built from TRBV5-1 and TRBJ2-3, with D maybe TRBD2 (5 bases). V dropped 0 bases and J dropped 5 bases, with 13 bases sitting between them. There are 15 residues in the CDR3. Germline assignment: CDR1 SGHRS and CDR2 YFSETQ. In nucleotides, the CDR3 is TGCGCCAGCAGCTTGGTGGACGGGGTGAAAGATACGCAGTATTTT. Protein product: CASSLVDGVKDTQYF.

This clonotype occurred a few times. V and J are TRBV12-3 or TRBV12-4 and TRBJ1-2; D unresolved. The V gene lost 5 bases and the J gene lost 5 bases, with 9 bases spanning the gap. The CDR3 covers 12 residues. CDR3 amino acids: CASSPYTYGYTF. DNA for the CDR3: TGTGCCAGCAGTCCATACACTTATGGCTACACCTTC.

This clonotype was seen more than once but under ten times. V and J are TRBV13 and TRBJ2-3, with 8 bases lining up with TRBD1. V shed 3 bases and J 0 bases; nucleotides not matched to a gene: 11. CDR3 length: 18 residues. Germline values: CDR1 PRHDT, CDR2 FYEKMQ (reference sequence). The CDR3 region is CASSFRTGGSASTDTQYF. Written as DNA, the CDR3 is TGTGCCAGCAGCTTTAGAACAGGGGGTTCCGCTAGCACAGATACGCAGTATTTT.

Comments on this clonotype: A much larger clone sits a single nucleotide away, making a read error possible. The V call is TRBV6-5, the J call TRBJ2-7; D is tentatively TRBD1 or TRBD2 (5 bases each). CDR1 and CDR2 (germline): MNHEY, SVGAGI. V was shortened by 0 bases and J by 12 bases, with 21 bases between the two germline ends. The CDR3 is 15 amino acids. The CDR3 DNA reads TGTGCCAGCAGTTACTCATGGACAAGTCTGGGAGTGCGGTACTTC. It specifies CASSYSWTSLGVRYF.

The sample holds a few counts of this clonotype. V is TRBV6-5 and J is TRBJ1-4, with TRBD1 identical over 7 bases. The CDR3 sequence is 14 residues long. CDR1 is MNHEY and CDR2 is SVGAGI in the germline V gene. V lost 7 bases to trimming and J lost 6 bases; unmatched junction nucleotides: 8. The CDR3 DNA is TGTGCCAGCACCTACAGGGGCGGCGATGAAAAACTGTTTTTT. Its translation is CASTYRGGDEKLFF.

The V and J genes are TRBV27 and TRBJ2-1; D may be TRBD2 (6 bases). The CDR3 contains 16 residues. Trimming cost V 2 bases and J 1 base, with 12 bases left between them. Germline V lookup: CDR1 MNHEY, CDR2 SMNVEV (reference sequence). The CDR3 DNA is TGTGCCAGCAGTTTAGCGGGATGGGTGTCCTACAATGAGCAGTTCTTC. Encoded protein: CASSLAGWVSYNEQFF.

This chain joins TRBV5-5 and TRBJ2-3, with 10 nucleotides matching TRBD2. Germline trimming cut 3 bases from V and 5 bases from J; bases unmatched to any gene: 9. The CDR3 sequence is 16 residues long. In germline, CDR1 is SGHKS, CDR2 YYEKEE (reference sequence). The CDR3 region has the DNA TGTGCCAGCAGCTCCGGAGCGGGGGGGCTTGTAGATACGCAGTATTTT. Protein product: CASSSGAGGLVDTQYF.

This clonotype qualifies as medium-sized. The V call is TRBV30, the J call TRBJ2-6, with a possible D match to TRBD1 (5 bases). CDR1 and CDR2 (germline): GTSNPN, SVGIG (reference sequence). The ends were cut back, 1 base at V and 4 bases at J, with 11 bases in the middle. CDR3 size: 15 residues. The CDR3 region is CAWSGDSSGANVLTF. CDR3 coding DNA: TGTGCCTGGAGTGGAGACAGCTCGGGGGCCAACGTCCTGACTTTC.

This clonotype was observed a single time. J is TRBJ2-7 and V is TRBV30, with 7 bases identical to TRBD1. Germline V CDR1 and CDR2: GTSNPN, SVGIG (reference sequence). The CDR3 is 16 amino acids. The V gene end was trimmed by 0 bases and the J gene end by 0 bases; junction bases not matched to a gene: 8. CDR3 protein: CAWSVLGDRVSYEQYF. CDR3 sequence (DNA): TGTGCCTGGAGTGTACTGGGAGACAGGGTCTCCTACGAGCAGTACTTC. Based on the CDR3 plus reference TRBV30 and TRBJ2-7, the full variable domain is SQTIHQWPATLVQPVGSPLSLECTVEGTSNPNLYWYRQAAGRGLQLLFYSVGIGQISSEVPQNLSASRPQDRQFILSSKKLLLSDSGFYLCAWSVLGDRVSYEQYFGPGTRLTVT.

On this clonotype itself: A much larger clone lies one base from this, so it may be a read error. The rearrangement joins TRBV30 to TRBJ2-1, with D perhaps TRBD1 (6 bases). The CDR3 totals 13 residues. The V gene's germline CDR1 is GTSNPN and CDR2 SVGIG (reference sequence). Trimming took 3 bases from V and 4 from J, leaving 10 bases between them. The CDR3, as DNA: TGTGCCTGGAGCGTGGACAGTTACAATGAGCAGTTCTTC. This sequence encodes CAWSVDSYNEQFF.

This clonotype was seen at least ten times. V gene TRBV7-6 combines with J gene TRBJ2-3; no reliable D call. The germline V gene encodes CDR1 SGHVS and CDR2 FNYEAQ. The length of the CDR3 is 13 residues. V lost 1 base and J 2 bases, leaving 4 bases between the germline ends. CDR3 sequence reads: CASSLGPTDTQYF. The CDR3 nucleotides read TGTGCCAGCAGCTTAGGCCCCACAGATACGCAGTATTTT.

The CDR3 loop is CATSWGAVETQYF. In DNA, the CDR3 is TGTGCCACCAGCTGGGGAGCAGTAGAGACCCAGTACTTC. The V call is TRBV15, the J call TRBJ2-5, with D possibly being TRBD2 (5 bases). Germline loops: CDR1 LNHNV, CDR2 YYDKDF (reference sequence). The V end lost 5 bases, the J end lost 4 bases, and 11 bases lay between the germline ends. CDR3 length: 13 amino acids.

The chain carries TRBV12-3 or TRBV12-4 and TRBJ1-2; TRBD1 might be the D (5 bases). The CDR3 totals 14 residues. Trimming took 3 bases from V and 5 from J, leaving 13 bases between them. In nucleotides, the CDR3 is TGTGCCAGCAGTTTCGGGGTGGGGGGTTATGGCTACACCTTC. It yields the protein CASSFGVGGYGYTF.

The chain recombines TRBV18 with TRBJ1-1; D is uncertain. The CDR3 covers 15 residues. The germline V and J ends were trimmed by 1 base and 2 bases, with 11 bases remaining between them. Per germline, CDR1 KGHSH and CDR2 LQKENI. CDR3 DNA: TGTGCCAGCTCACCACGGTACGAGGGAAACACTGAAGCTTTCTTT. Encoded protein: CASSPRYEGNTEAFF.

This clonotype was counted between two and nine times. The V gene is TRBV30, the J gene TRBJ2-1; no clear D gene. Germline assignment: CDR1 GTSNPN and CDR2 SVGIG (reference sequence). V lost 0 bases, J lost 8 bases, and 5 bases lay in between. The CDR3 spans 11 residues. CDR3 DNA sequence: TGTGCCTGGAGTGTTCGGGATGAGCAGTTCTTC. Encoded protein: CAWSVRDEQFF.

This clonotype was seen at least ten times. The chain recombines TRBV30 with TRBJ1-2; TRBD1 aligns across 9 bases. Germline trimming cut 8 bases from V and 4 bases from J; bases unmatched to any gene: 8. The length of the CDR3 is 13 residues. Germline V CDR1 and CDR2: GTSNPN, SVGIG (reference sequence). The CDR3 DNA is TGTGCCGGAGACAGGGGGTCAGGCTATGGCTACACCTTC. It codes for CAGDRGSGYGYTF.

There are a few counts of this clonotype. This chain links TRBV7-6 with TRBJ2-1, with 8 bases identical to TRBD1. Germline V CDR1 and CDR2: SGHVS, FNYEAQ. The CDR3 length is 15 residues. Trimming at V came to 5 bases and at J to 5 bases, leaving 8 bases not matched to a gene. CDR3 residues: CASSQGAGRHNEQFF. The CDR3 nucleotides read TGTGCCAGCAGCCAGGGGGCGGGGCGCCACAATGAGCAGTTCTTC.

The chain couples TRBV18 to TRBJ1-5; D is possibly TRBD1 (5 bases). Germline CDR1 is KGHSH and CDR2 is LQKENI. The CDR3 totals 16 residues. V was pared by 3 bases and J by 4 bases, with 16 bases between. This CDR3 reads CASSPRGTNDNQPQHF. CDR3 coding DNA: TGTGCCAGCTCACCGAGGGGAACTAATGATAATCAGCCCCAGCATTTT. The full variable domain, completed using reference TRBV18 and TRBJ1-5, is NAGVMQNPRHLVRRRGQEARLRCSPMKGHSHVYWYRQLPEEGLKFMVYLQKENIIDESGMPKERFSAEFPKEGPSILRIQQVVRGDSAAYFCASSPRGTNDNQPQHFGDGTRLSIL.

The chain links TRBV5-6 to TRBJ1-2; no reliable D call. CDR1 and CDR2 (germline): SGHDT, YYEEEE. Trimming stripped 0 bases from V and 3 bases from J, with 6 bases between. The CDR3 contains 13 residues. The CDR3 DNA follows: TGTGCCAGCAGCTTGGGGCAGGACTATGGCTACACCTTC. It specifies CASSLGQDYGYTF.

This clonotype has a handful of counts. The V and J genes are TRBV19 and TRBJ2-1; 8 bases line up with TRBD2. J was trimmed by 9 bases and V by 1 base; bases with no gene match: 11. Per the germline V gene, CDR1 is LNHDA and CDR2 is SQIVND (reference sequence). The CDR3 length is 16 residues. CDR3 coding DNA: TGTGCCAGTAGTATAGTTTCCGGCGGGGGGTCTGGTGAGCAGTTCTTC. The encoded protein is CASSIVSGGGSGEQFF.

There are a few counts of this clonotype. The V call is TRBV6-8, the J call TRBJ2-5, with 7 bases identical to TRBD1. The CDR3 totals 16 residues. Germline V gives CDR1 MNHGY, CDR2 SAAAGT. V lost 5 bases to trimming and J lost 2 bases; unmatched junction nucleotides: 11. This chain's CDR3 is CASSTRDRAQQETQYF. In nucleotides, the CDR3 is TGTGCCAGCAGTACCCGCGACAGGGCCCAACAAGAGACCCAGTACTTC.

The rearrangement links TRBV6-1 to TRBJ2-6; D is perhaps TRBD2 (6 bases). Trimming removed 6 bases from V and 4 bases from J, with 16 bases in between. The CDR3 contains 16 residues. Germline CDR1 and CDR2: MNHNS and SASEGT. The CDR3 protein is CASRAPEGSGANVLTF. CDR3 DNA sequence: TGTGCCAGCAGGGCGCCGGAGGGCTCGGGGGCCAACGTCCTGACTTTC.